Each of the 20 T cell receptor beta chains below was sequenced from the same sample in a study of blood T cell repertoires in COVID-19. Profiled with immunoSEQ multiplex PCR; TCRdb holds only in-frame clones, not every one. The data hold hundreds of thousands of clones, with approximately 86% observed a single time. The sample taken for sequencing was peripheral blood. These receptors were obtained from a man of 80 years or more with acute or convalescent COVID-19.

The rearrangement uses TRBV5-1 and TRBJ1-5; no definite D call. The V end was cut by 4 bases, the J end by 3 bases, with 11 bases between. CDR1 and CDR2 (germline): SGHRS, YFSETQ. The CDR3 length is 14 residues. The CDR3, as DNA: TGCGCCAGCAGCCAAGGGAGTCTCAATCAGCCCCAGCATTTT. Amino acids: CASSQGSLNQPQHF.

The gene calls are TRBV27 and TRBJ2-7, with 8 nucleotides matching TRBD2. This CDR3 comprises 16 residues. Germline V CDR1 and CDR2: MNHEY, SMNVEV (reference sequence). The trim removed 1 base at V and 0 bases at J, leaving 5 bases unmatched. CDR3 loop: CASSLYTSGNSYEQYF. In DNA, the CDR3 is TGTGCCAGCAGTTTATATACTAGCGGTAACTCCTACGAGCAGTACTTC.

The chain has TRBV10-3 and TRBJ2-5; 10 bases agree with TRBD1. Germline values: CDR1 ENHRY, CDR2 SYGVKD. This CDR3 contains 20 residues. After removal of 6 bases from V and 0 bases from J, the junction contained 19 bases not matched to a gene. Written as DNA, the CDR3 is TGTGCCATCAGCAAAAACCGGGACAGGGGTCGGGAGTTTAACCAAGAGACCCAGTACTTC. This translates into CAISKNRDRGREFNQETQYF.

The chain carries TRBV19 and TRBJ2-3, with D perhaps matching TRBD2 (6 bases). The CDR3 has 15 residues. V shed 6 bases and J shed 3 bases, with 16 bases lying between them. In germline, CDR1 is LNHDA, CDR2 SQIVND (reference sequence). CDR3 bases: TGTGCCAGTAGGCACCGGGAGCCAGGAACAGATACGCAGTATTTT. As protein: CASRHREPGTDTQYF.

This chain connects TRBV7-2 to TRBJ1-1; D may be TRBD1 (5 bases). Germline V gives CDR1 SGHTA, CDR2 FQGNSA. Trimming took off 5 bases at V and 6 bases at J, with 19 bases between the two ends. This CDR3 has 15 amino acids. This CDR3 is CASSPRGDGTAEAFF. The CDR3 bases are TGTGCCAGCAGCCCCCGGGGGGACGGGACCGCTGAAGCTTTCTTT.

This clone is a singleton in its sample. The gene calls are TRBV7-2 and TRBJ1-1, with 8 nucleotides matching TRBD1. Unmatched junction bases numbered 4, after V lost 5 bases and J lost 5 bases. The CDR3 length is 13 residues. In germline, CDR1 is SGHTA, CDR2 FQGNSA. CDR3 region: CASSTTGGTEAFF. The CDR3 DNA sequence: TGTGCCAGCAGCACAACAGGGGGAACTGAAGCTTTCTTT. Using reference TRBV7-2 and TRBJ1-1 for the parts outside the CDR3, the full variable domain is GAGVSQSPSNKVTEKGKDVELRCDPISGHTALYWYRQSLGQGLEFLIYFQGNSAPDKSGLPSDRFSAERTGGSVSTLTIQRTQQEDSAVYLCASSTTGGTEAFFGQGTRLTVV.

This clone was observed once. The chain uses TRBV7-2 and TRBJ2-5; TRBD1 might be the D (6 bases). CDR3 size: 13 residues. V was clipped by 6 bases and J by 4 bases, with 12 bases between them. Germline V lookup: CDR1 SGHTA, CDR2 FQGNSA. The CDR3: CASSSDSPETQYF. The CDR3 coding sequence is TGTGCCAGCAGTTCGGACAGCCCAGAGACCCAGTACTTC.

This chain joins TRBV3-1 (or the pseudogene TRBV3-2) and TRBJ2-5, with a tentative D call TRBD2 (6 bases). Trimming left V 0 bases short and J 1 base short, with 18 bases between. Germline-derived CDR1 and CDR2 are LGHDT and YNNKEL (reference sequence). The CDR3 contains 18 residues. In nucleotides, the CDR3 is TGTGCCAGCAGCCAAGATGCGTATCAGGGCGGGGCCCAAGAGACCCAGTACTTC. This codes for CASSQDAYQGGAQETQYF.

This chain links TRBV29-1 with TRBJ2-7, with 8 positions matching TRBD1. The CDR3 has 14 residues. Germline CDR1 SQVTM, CDR2 ANQGSEA. The V and J ends lost 4 bases and 3 bases, in that order; junction bases with no gene match: 8. CDR3 loop: CSVVTGTGDYEQYF. DNA of the CDR3: TGCAGCGTTGTCACCGGGACAGGAGACTACGAGCAGTACTTC.

The J gene is TRBJ1-1, the V gene TRBV18; weak D call: TRBD1 (6 bases). The CDR3 contains 13 residues. Looked up from germline, CDR1 is KGHSH and CDR2 is LQKENI. Trimming cost V 6 bases and J 5 bases, with 13 bases left between them. The CDR3 sequence is CASSYGGQTEAFF. CDR3 nucleotide sequence: TGTGCCAGCTCGTACGGAGGACAGACTGAAGCTTTCTTT.

This sequence joins TRBV2 and TRBJ1-3; D may be TRBD1 (5 bases). This CDR3 is built from 13 residues. From germline, CDR1 is SNHLY and CDR2 FYNNEI. V was shortened by 10 bases and J by 0 bases, with 10 bases between the two germline ends. The CDR3 sequence: CATKGDSGNTIYF. The CDR3 nucleotides read TGTGCCACCAAAGGGGACTCTGGAAACACCATATATTTT.

The chain has TRBV4-1 and TRBJ2-3, with D possibly TRBD1 on 6 matching bases. Germline loops: CDR1 MGHRA, CDR2 YSYEKL. The CDR3 has 15 residues. V was shortened by 1 base and J by 4 bases, with 12 bases between the two germline ends. The CDR3: CASSQGTGSADTQYF. In DNA form, the CDR3 reads TGCGCCAGCAGCCAAGGAACAGGGAGTGCAGATACGCAGTATTTT.

This chain joins TRBV28 and TRBJ2-7; 9 nucleotides match TRBD2. Trimming took 1 base from V and 4 from J; bases not matched to a gene: 5. Germline CDR1 is MDHEN and CDR2 is SYDVKM. This CDR3 is built from 15 residues. The CDR3 here is CASSLFSGGPYEQYF. The CDR3 region has the DNA TGTGCCAGCAGTTTATTTAGCGGGGGACCGTACGAGCAGTACTTC.

The chain couples TRBV7-2 to TRBJ2-7, with 7 bases that match TRBD1. The V segment lost 1 base and the J segment 2 bases; nucleotides outside the gene matches: 8. Germline CDR1 SGHTA, CDR2 FQGNSA. There are 16 residues in the CDR3. The CDR3 spells CASSLVGTVGAYEQYF. DNA for the CDR3: TGTGCCAGCAGCTTAGTAGGGACAGTAGGGGCCTACGAGCAGTACTTC.

The chain uses TRBV5-4 and TRBJ1-4, with TRBD1 matching 7 bases. The CDR3 extends over 14 amino acids. V dropped 4 bases and J dropped 7; count of bases not matched to a gene: 7. Germline assignment: CDR1 SGHNT and CDR2 YYREEE (reference sequence). CDR3 in DNA: TGTGCCAGCAGCCGACAGGGTAAAAGTGAAAAACTGTTTTTT. Translated: CASSRQGKSEKLFF.

This clone was seen just once. The rearrangement links TRBV7-3 to TRBJ2-5; 16 bases line up with TRBD2. Germline V lookup: CDR1 SGHTA, CDR2 FQGTGA. This CDR3 is 14 amino acids long. The J segment lost 9 bases and the V segment lost 5 bases, leaving 3 bases of the junction unmatched. This CDR3 reads CASSEGTSGGAQYF. CDR3 bases: TGTGCCAGCAGCGAAGGGACTAGCGGGGGGGCCCAGTACTTC.

Notes on this clone: The same CDR3 also results from other DNA sequences found in this sample. The genes are TRBV7-2 and TRBJ1-5, with D possibly being TRBD1 (5 bases). Trimming stripped 0 bases from V and 0 bases from J, with 6 bases between. This CDR3 is 15 amino acids long. From germline, CDR1 is SGHTA and CDR2 FQGNSA. The CDR3: CASSLAQGSNQPQHF. CDR3 bases: TGTGCCAGCAGCTTAGCGCAGGGTAGCAATCAGCCCCAGCATTTT.

The rearrangement links TRBV19 to TRBJ2-7, with 8 bases aligning to TRBD1. CDR3 size: 16 residues. V dropped 3 bases and J dropped 3; count of bases not matched to a gene: 10. Germline assignment: CDR1 LNHDA and CDR2 SQIVND (reference sequence). CDR3 loop: CASSISRTGKRYEQYF. The CDR3 bases are TGTGCCAGTAGTATCTCTAGGACAGGGAAACGCTACGAGCAGTACTTC.

The CDR3 DNA follows: TGTGCCAGCAGCTTGTTGCAGGGGGCTAATGAAAAACTGTTTTTT. This encodes CASSLLQGANEKLFF. The rearrangement uses TRBV11-2 and TRBJ1-4; the match to TRBD1 covers 7 bases. The CDR3 is 15 residues long. From germline, CDR1 is SGHAT and CDR2 FQNNGV. The V segment lost 3 bases and the J segment 3 bases; nucleotides outside the gene matches: 4.

The V and J genes are TRBV5-4 and TRBJ2-7; the match to TRBD1 covers 7 bases. V was clipped by 4 bases and J by 4 bases; unmatched bases: 5. The germline V gene encodes CDR1 SGHNT and CDR2 YYREEE (reference sequence). CDR3 length equals 13 residues. The CDR3 region has the DNA TGTGCCAGCAGCCTACCGACAGGGTACGAGCAGTACTTC. This gives the protein CASSLPTGYEQYF.